Listed below are T cell receptor beta chains from one sample, sequenced in a study of OX40 agonist ivuxolimab in advanced cancers. Profiled with immunoSEQ multiplex PCR; TCRdb holds only in-frame clones, not every one. The data contain about 93,000 clones, 94% of them seen just once; the ten biggest clones take up about 2.6%. Here the sequenced sample was CD4+ or CD8+ T cells sorted from blood, taken in a trial of the OX40 agonist ivuxolimab. These receptors all stem from an adult with an advanced solid tumor such as melanoma, head and neck, liver or kidney cancer. The CDR3 runs from the conserved cysteine through the conserved F or W. D genes are given only for firm matches. A clone size is listed for some rows: how often the clone was seen (once, few, many), or a class if it is expanded.

D gene	clone size	V gene	J gene	CDR3 DNA	CDR3 protein
-	-	TRBV19	TRBJ2-1	TGTGCCAGTAGCGGGAGCTCCTACAATGAGCAGTTCTTC	CASSGSSYNEQFF
-	-	TRBV5-6	TRBJ1-5	TGTGCCAGCAGCCCCGGTAATCAGCCCCAGCATTTT	CASSPGNQPQHF
-	-	TRBV27	TRBJ2-7	TGTGCCAGCAGCACACGCGGGGCACCCTTCTACGAGCAGTACTTC	CASSTRGAPFYEQYF
-	-	TRBV2	TRBJ2-1	TGTGCCAGCAGTCGGCAGGGAGGCAATGAGCAGTTCTTC	CASSRQGGNEQFF
-	-	TRBV6-1	TRBJ2-7	TGTGCCAGCAGTGAGAAAAGCTACGAGCAGTACTTC	CASSEKSYEQYF
TRBD1	-	TRBV2	TRBJ1-2	TGTGCCAGCAGTGATGACAGGGGAAACTATGGCTACACCTTC	CASSDDRGNYGYTF
-	few	TRBV19	TRBJ1-5	TGTGCCAGTAGTATATATGGGGGAGGCAATCAGCCCCAGCATTTT	CASSIYGGGNQPQHF
-	once	TRBV12-2	TRBJ2-3	TGTGCAAGTCGCCCACACAAAGGGGCTAGCGGTAGCACAGATACGCAGTATTTT	CASRPHKGASGSTDTQYF
-	-	TRBV25-1	TRBJ2-5	TGTGCCAGCAAGGGAGGCGGGACCCAGTACTTC	CASKGGGTQYF
-	-	TRBV7-9	TRBJ2-6	TGTGCCAGCACCAAAAACAGGGACCCAGCGGGTGGGGCCAACGTCCTGACTTTC	CASTKNRDPAGGANVLTF
-	-	TRBV13	TRBJ1-2	TGTGCCAGCAGGAAGGGGGGCTATGGCTACACCTTC	CASRKGGYGYTF
TRBD1	-	TRBV5-4	TRBJ1-6	TGTGCCAGCAGTTATAGACCCGGGACAGAAGTCTATAATTCACCCCTCCACTTT	CASSYRPGTEVYNSPLHF
-	-	TRBV6-6	TRBJ1-1	TGTGCCAGCAGTTACTCAGTAAACACTGAAGCTTTCTTT	CASSYSVNTEAFF
TRBD1	-	TRBV15	TRBJ2-1	TGTGCCACCAGCAGTAGGGGGCAAAGTCTGTACAATGAGCAGTTCTTC	CATSSRGQSLYNEQFF
-	-	TRBV29-1	TRBJ2-2	TGCAGCGTTGATCGGGGGTCCGGGGAGCTGTTTTTT	CSVDRGSGELFF
-	-	TRBV19	TRBJ2-1	TGTGCCAGTAGTATAGATCTGGGCTCCTACAATGAGCAGTTCTTC	CASSIDLGSYNEQFF
-	-	TRBV11-2	TRBJ1-2	TGTGCCAGCAGCTCCGGGACCTATGGCTACACCTTC	CASSSGTYGYTF